Sequencing of this T cell receptor (beta chain) was carried out in a study of OX40 agonist ivuxolimab in advanced cancers. At the level of the whole study: Ivuxolimab was an agonistic, fully human IgG2 monoclonal antibody directed against OX40 (CD134), a costimulatory receptor. Intravenous ivuxolimab was administered to patients every 2 weeks at six dose levels: 0.01, 0.1, 0.3, 1.5, 3 and 10 mg/kg. Of the approximately 50 patients in dose escalation, some 20 had hepatocellular carcinoma, around 15 had melanoma, 9 had renal cell carcinoma and 9 had head and neck cancer. The dose-escalation cohort was about 87% male with a mean age of roughly 62 years, ranging from roughly 23 to 80. Prior anti-PD-1, anti-PD-L1 or anti-CTLA-4 therapy was permitted, and checkpoint inhibitors had been received by around 39% of dose-escalation patients. Three dose-escalation patients achieved partial responses, one with hepatocellular carcinoma and two with cutaneous melanoma. The point of sequencing TCRbeta in the periphery was to test whether ivuxolimab changed TCR sequence diversity and drove clonal T-cell expansion. The paper describes the monotherapy dose-escalation part (N of about 54 patients) of the phase I trial of ivuxolimab.

For sequencing of the TCRbeta CDR3 region, genomic DNA was extracted from the sorted cells. TCRbeta CDR3 regions were sequenced using the immunoSEQ Assay. TCRdb mirrors the immuneACCESS table, restricted to in-frame sequences. Some clones are absent from its copies; in checked studies, under half trace to an unresolved V gene, and the reason for the others is unknown. Across this sample there are 30,000 to 40,000 clones, with around 89% seen only once. The ten largest clones capture under 0.7% of the sample. The CDR3 has 18 amino acids, counting the end cysteine and phenylalanine. Of the read, only the CDR3 DNA is kept; its 54 bases are in frame from base 1. V gives up 3 bases and J gives up 0 bases, and the segment between their germline ends measures 15 bases. CDR1 and CDR2 are drawn from the germline V gene (reference sequence): SGHAT, FQDESV. Results and caveats for the whole study, not just this receptor: After ivuxolimab, CD8+ T cells had more expanded clones than CD4+ T cells on average. Low levels of normalized T-cell clonal expansion were also seen in some nonresponding patients. At doses of 0.1 to 3.0 mg/kg, clonal expansion of both CD4+ and CD8+ T cells in blood was seen between baseline and week 6. The antigen specificity of the peripheral T cells that underwent clonal expansion was not determined. Partial responders in the 0.1-3.0 mg/kg groups had among the lowest normalized peripheral clonal expansion, especially among CD8+ T cells.

With respect to this clone: It has no known antigen specificity. Per-nucleotide qualities are absent, and no much larger clonotype sits a single base away.

The trial excluded patients who had a history of autoimmune disease or who were on systemic immunosuppression. Peripheral blood for TCR sequencing was drawn from every dose cohort at baseline, at cycle 4 day 1 and at cycle 7 day 1. The samples were drawn from a first-in-human, open-label, multicenter phase I dose-escalation trial of ivuxolimab. Adults with locally advanced or metastatic melanoma, renal cell carcinoma, hepatocellular carcinoma or head and neck squamous cell carcinoma were enrolled in the trial. Before TCR sequencing, CD4+ T cells and CD8+ T cells were sorted from peripheral blood as separate populations.

Specimen: CD4+ or CD8+ T cells sorted from blood, collected in a trial of the OX40 agonist ivuxolimab. This sequence uses TRBV11-1 and TRBJ2-6; the best D guess is TRBD1, with 6 bases matching. This sequence originates from an adult with an advanced solid tumor such as melanoma, head and neck, liver or kidney cancer. DNA sequence: TGTGCCAGCAGCTTTGGACAGTCCCCTTTCTCTGGGGCCAACGTCCTGACTTTC. This yields the protein CASSFGQSPFSGANVLTF.